This TCR beta chain was sequenced during a study of blood T cells in healthy people across ages. Study-wide points: Comparison with aged donors showed that long-lived donors had more naive CD4+ cells and higher diversity.

Using a J-beta primer mix together with a sample-barcoded 5' primer, a second PCR was run for about 6 to 11 cycles. Each TCR beta cDNA got a 12-nucleotide random molecular identifier. TCRdb passed the 5' RACE reads through MiXCR, listing each CDR3 protein once. The profile shows 650,000 to 700,000 distinct CDR3 sequences, approximately 52% of them singletons. This clonotype occurred many times. Its antigen is still unknown. CDR3 length equals 15 residues. The germline gives CDR1 SQVTM, CDR2 ANQGSEA. The V segment lost 4 bases and the J segment 4 bases; nucleotides outside the gene matches: 10. The sample was blood. The clonotype comes from a woman aged 80 or older in good health. The rearrangement uses TRBV29-1 and TRBJ2-1, with 7 bases that match TRBD2. This chain's CDR3 is CSVVLASGIYNEQFF. As DNA, the CDR3 is TGCAGCGTTGTTTTAGCTAGCGGAATATACAATGAGCAGTTCTTC.